The clone carrying this TCR beta chain occurred many times. Per germline, CDR1 ENHRY and CDR2 SYGVKD. J lost 1 base, V lost 4 bases, and 2 bases had no gene match. This CDR3 is built from 14 residues. It was on clinical symptoms, serum thyroxine, TRAb, thyroid ultrasound and orbital computed tomography that diagnosis relied. The data originate from a study of Graves' ophthalmopathy and Graves' hyperthyroidism. Amplification targeted the TCR beta CDR3 regions, with RNA transcripts as the source material. RT-PCR with HTBI primers came first, then second-round multiplex PCR. TCRdb reprocessed the multiplex PCR reads via MiXCR and lists one record per CDR3 protein. Among 500,000 to 700,000 distinct CDR3 sequences listed, under 45% were seen once.

This receptor was obtained from an adult man with Graves' hyperthyroidism. Sample: peripheral blood or thyroid tissue (not recorded which). The chain couples TRBV10-3 to TRBJ1-1; 8 bases fit TRBD1. The CDR3: CAISGGTGNTEAFF. The CDR3 bases are TGTGCCATCAGTGGAGGGACAGGGAACACTGAAGCTTTCTTT.